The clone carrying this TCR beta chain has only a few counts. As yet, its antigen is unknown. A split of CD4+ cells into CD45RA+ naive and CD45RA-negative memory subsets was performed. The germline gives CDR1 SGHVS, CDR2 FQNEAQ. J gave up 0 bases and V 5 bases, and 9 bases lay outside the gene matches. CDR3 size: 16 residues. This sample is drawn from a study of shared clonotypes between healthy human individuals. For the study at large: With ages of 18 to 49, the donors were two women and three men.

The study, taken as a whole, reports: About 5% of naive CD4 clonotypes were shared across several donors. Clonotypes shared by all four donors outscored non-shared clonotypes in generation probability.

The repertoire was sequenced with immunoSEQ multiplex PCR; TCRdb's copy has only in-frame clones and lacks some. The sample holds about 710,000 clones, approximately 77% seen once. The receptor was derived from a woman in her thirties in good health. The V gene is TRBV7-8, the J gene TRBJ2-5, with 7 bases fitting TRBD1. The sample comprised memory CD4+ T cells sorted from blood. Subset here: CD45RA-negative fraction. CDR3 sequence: CASSPPGTDYQETQYF. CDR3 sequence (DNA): TGTGCCAGCAGCCCACCCGGGACAGATTACCAAGAGACCCAGTACTTC.